The 20 T cell receptor beta chains in this list originate from one sample, sequenced in a study of control samples from healthy donors and cancer patients. Method: immunoSEQ multiplex PCR; TCRdb's copy keeps in-frame clones and lacks some. This sample has around 97,000 clones, with more than 85% found just once. Source material: PBMCs. All receptors derive from a man aged 60 to 69 with lung cancer.

CDR3 region: CASSLSGREAFF. The CDR3 nucleotides read TGTGCCAGCAGCTTATCAGGGAGGGAAGCTTTCTTT. The rearrangement uses TRBV7-3 and TRBJ1-1; a possible D gene is TRBD1 (5 bases). Germline V gene sequence: CDR1 SGHTA, CDR2 FQGTGA. V lost 2 bases and J 8 bases, leaving 9 bases between the germline ends. This CDR3 has 12 amino acids. Combining the CDR3 with reference TRBV7-3 and TRBJ1-1 gives the whole variable domain GAGVSQTPSNKVTEKGKYVELRCDPISGHTALYWYRQSLGQGPEFLIYFQGTGAADDSGLPNDRFFAVRPEGSVSTLKIQRTERGDSAVYLCASSLSGREAFFGQGTRLTVV.

V is TRBV7-9 and J is TRBJ1-2; 8 bases agree with TRBD1. The CDR3 has 18 residues. The germline gives CDR1 SEHNR, CDR2 FQNEAQ (reference sequence). Trimming removed 1 base from V and 2 bases from J; junction bases left unmatched: 12. This chain's CDR3 is CASSLGATGAFANYGYTF. The DNA for the CDR3 is TGTGCCAGCAGCTTAGGGGCGACAGGGGCCTTCGCCAACTATGGCTACACCTTC. Complete variable domain (other parts from reference TRBV7-9 and TRBJ1-2): DTGVSQNPRHKITKRGQNVTFRCDPISEHNRLYWYRQTLGQGPEFLTYFQNEAQLEKSRLLSDRFSAERPKGSFSTLEIQRTEQGDSAMYLCASSLGATGAFANYGYTFGSGTRLTVV.

The CDR3 loop is CASFSTSGVHNEQFF. The CDR3 DNA reads as TGCGCCAGCTTTTCGACTAGCGGGGTACACAATGAGCAGTTCTTC. The rearrangement joins TRBV10-2 to TRBJ2-1, with 11 bases fitting TRBD2. Germline CDR1 is WSHSY and CDR2 is SAAADI. The junction had 8 bases not matched to a gene; V was cut back by 8 bases and J by 5 bases. The CDR3 has 15 residues.

The table lists this clone with a few counts. V and J are TRBV5-1 and TRBJ1-2, with no clear D. Trimming took 4 bases from V and 4 from J, leaving 14 bases between them. This CDR3 is 14 amino acids long. The germline V gene has CDR1 SGHRS and CDR2 YFSETQ. CDR3 nucleotides: TGCGCCAGCAGCAGGATGACGGCTCGCTATGGCTACACCTTC. This encodes CASSRMTARYGYTF. The full variable domain, its missing parts supplied by reference TRBV5-1 and TRBJ1-2, is KAGVTQTPRYLIKTRGQQVTLSCSPISGHRSVSWYQQTPGQGLQFLFEYFSETQRNKGNFPGRFSGRQFSNSRSEMNVSTLELGDSALYLCASSRMTARYGYTFGSGTRLTVV.

The chain links TRBV10-1 to TRBJ2-3; no clear D. CDR1 is WNHNN and CDR2 is SYGVQD in the germline V gene (reference sequence). The V end was cut by 2 bases, the J end by 0 bases, with 9 bases between. The CDR3 totals 15 residues. The CDR3 region is CASSEDAASTDTQYF. CDR3 in DNA: TGCGCCAGCAGTGAGGATGCCGCTAGCACAGATACGCAGTATTTT.

The V gene is TRBV3-1 (or the pseudogene TRBV3-2), the J gene TRBJ2-1, with TRBD1 matching over 8 bases. CDR1 is LGHDT and CDR2 is YNNKEL in the germline V gene (reference sequence). With V trimmed by 3 bases and J by 6 bases, 7 bases remained unmatched. The CDR3 is 15 residues long. The CDR3, as DNA: TGTGCCAGCAGCCAGTGGACAGGGTCGGGCAATGAGCAGTTCTTC. Its protein is CASSQWTGSGNEQFF.

The chain has TRBV10-3 and TRBJ2-7; 7 bases align to TRBD1. The trim removed 4 bases at V and 1 base at J, leaving 4 bases unmatched. The V gene's germline CDR1 is ENHRY and CDR2 SYGVKD. The CDR3 is made up of 14 amino acids. CDR3 coding DNA: TGTGCCATCAGTGGGACAGGAGATTCCTACGAGCAGTACTTC. Residues: CAISGTGDSYEQYF.

This clone was counted once. The chain combines TRBV11-3 with TRBJ2-2; no firm D call. This CDR3 is built from 14 residues. The ends were cut back, 8 bases at V and 3 bases at J, with 13 bases in the middle. Germline V gene data show CDR1 as SGHNT and CDR2 as YENEEA. CDR3 region: CASLRQWDTGELFF. CDR3 bases: TGTGCCAGCCTCAGGCAGTGGGACACCGGGGAGCTGTTTTTT.

The chain is built from TRBV7-8 and TRBJ2-1; D not resolved. V was clipped by 2 bases and J by 3 bases, with 5 bases between them. Germline assignment: CDR1 SGHVS and CDR2 FQNEAQ. This CDR3 comprises 13 residues. CDR3 sequence (DNA): TGTGCCAGCAGCTTAAATTTCTACAATGAGCAGTTCTTC. Its translation: CASSLNFYNEQFF.

The DNA of the CDR3 is TGTGCCAGCAGTGATCGGGGGGAGAGCAAAAACATTCAGTACTTC. As protein: CASSDRGESKNIQYF. The V and J genes are TRBV6-1 and TRBJ2-4; 7 bases are shared with TRBD2. V dropped 3 bases and J dropped 3; count of bases not matched to a gene: 5. The CDR3 consists of 15 residues. CDR1 is MNHNS and CDR2 is SASEGT in the germline V gene.

This clone has just one count. The chain employs TRBV4-1 and TRBJ1-6; 8 nucleotides agree with TRBD1. Trimming cost V 2 bases and J 14 bases; bases outside gene matches: 8. Germline V gene sequence: CDR1 MGHRA, CDR2 YSYEKL. The CDR3 sequence is 14 residues long. CDR3 nucleotide sequence: TGCGCCAGCAGCCAAAACAGGGGGTTTGGGGCCCTCCACTTT. This translates into CASSQNRGFGALHF.

The J gene is TRBJ2-1, the V gene TRBV29-1; D not resolved. The germline V gene encodes CDR1 SQVTM and CDR2 ANQGSEA. Trimming removed 4 bases from V and 0 bases from J, with 10 bases in between. There are 14 residues in the CDR3. The CDR3 sequence: CSVVLGFSYNEQFF. CDR3 DNA: TGCAGCGTTGTCTTAGGTTTCTCCTACAATGAGCAGTTCTTC.

This chain links TRBV6-5 with TRBJ1-6, with TRBD1 as a possible D gene (5 bases). V lost 7 bases and J 4 bases, leaving 14 bases between the germline ends. The CDR3 has 15 amino acids. Germline V gene data show CDR1 as MNHEY and CDR2 as SVGAGI. The CDR3 nucleotides are TGTGCCAGCACCAGTTTGGGGCCGTATAATTCACCCCTCCACTTT. Amino acids: CASTSLGPYNSPLHF.

The chain couples TRBV7-2 to TRBJ1-5; a weak D match, TRBD1 (6 bases). V dropped 5 bases and J dropped 3 bases, with 17 bases sitting between them. The V gene's germline CDR1 is SGHTA and CDR2 FQGNSA. This CDR3 region has 16 residues. The CDR3 sequence: CASSPLGGGLNQPQHF. The CDR3 bases are TGTGCCAGCAGCCCCCTGGGGGGGGGCCTCAATCAGCCCCAGCATTTT.

The chain is built from TRBV30 and TRBJ2-6; D gene uncertain. Germline V gene sequence: CDR1 GTSNPN, CDR2 SVGIG (reference sequence). The CDR3 has 14 amino acids. Trimming left V 3 bases short and J 1 base short, with 7 bases between. CDR3 in DNA: TGTGCCTGGAGGATCACTTCTGGGGCCAACGTCCTGACTTTC. The encoded protein is CAWRITSGANVLTF.

The CDR3 protein is CASSLASGKTGELFF. CDR3 nucleotide sequence: TGTGCCAGCAGCCTAGCATCTGGGAAAACCGGGGAGCTGTTTTTT. The J gene is TRBJ2-2, the V gene TRBV11-2; D is perhaps TRBD2 (5 bases). V gave up 5 bases and J gave up 5 bases, with 15 bases separating them. The germline V gene has CDR1 SGHAT and CDR2 FQNNGV. The length of the CDR3 is 15 residues.

The chain links TRBV6-5 to TRBJ2-2; 10 nucleotides agree with TRBD1. After removal of 5 bases from V and 3 bases from J, the junction contained 3 bases not matched to a gene. Germline loops: CDR1 MNHEY, CDR2 SVGAGI. The length of the CDR3 is 15 residues. The CDR3 spells CASSRDRGHTGELFF. CDR3 in DNA: TGTGCCAGCAGTAGGGACAGGGGTCACACCGGGGAGCTGTTTTTT.

This clone was seen a handful of times. The chain is built from TRBV5-5 and TRBJ1-6, with D unclear. V dropped 0 bases and J dropped 8 bases, with 6 bases sitting between them. The CDR3 has 13 amino acids. The germline CDR1 and CDR2 sequences are SGHKS and YYEKEE (reference sequence). As DNA, the CDR3 is TGTGCCAGCAGCTTGGTAAGGGATTCACCCCTCCACTTT. This gives the protein CASSLVRDSPLHF. Complete variable domain (other parts from reference TRBV5-5 and TRBJ1-6): DAGVTQSPTHLIKTRGQQVTLRCSPISGHKSVSWYQQVLGQGPQFIFQYYEKEERGRGNFPDRFSARQFPNYSSELNVNALLLGDSALYLCASSLVRDSPLHFGNGTRLTVT.

J is TRBJ2-3 and V is TRBV27, with D uncertain. With 5 bases removed from V and 0 bases from J, the gap between germline ends came to 9 bases. CDR3 length: 14 residues. Germline assignment: CDR1 MNHEY and CDR2 SMNVEV (reference sequence). The CDR3 nucleotides are TGTGCCAGCAGTAAAACCTTTAGCACAGATACGCAGTATTTT. Translating gives CASSKTFSTDTQYF.

This rearrangement joins TRBV6-5 to TRBJ1-1, with a tentative D call TRBD1 (6 bases). CDR3 length: 15 residues. The V gene lost 7 bases and the J gene lost 1 base, with 16 bases spanning the gap. CDR1 is MNHEY and CDR2 is SVGAGI in the germline V gene. The CDR3 nucleotides are TGTGCCAGCAACCTCCAAAGGGGACAGAACACTGAAGCTTTCTTT. Its translation is CASNLQRGQNTEAFF.